The entry that follows covers one T cell receptor (beta chain) sequence. Its binding antigen is unknown. Within one base of it there is no much larger clone, and no base qualities were kept. The source of the sample is a study of cytomegalovirus exposure and HLA in healthy donors (dated by TCRdb to between 2016 and 2019). Study-wide context: In an earlier analysis of 587 of the donors, 250 to 300 Gb of sequence data and approximately 120 million unique TCR beta sequences from 150 million to 200 million T cells were reported. An early release that covered roughly 600 HLA-typed donors contained 250 to 350 gigabases of sequencing data and about 93 million unique TCR sequences. Of the roughly 390 genotyped donors, about 80% fell in the genetic ancestry cluster associated with self-reported Caucasian donors. The study was designed to test whether signatures of past pathogen exposure could be identified by cataloging public T cell receptors. Using immunosequencing, the study profiled T cell repertoires from 640 or so subjects and related those repertoires to cytomegalovirus serostatus. Along with the approximately 600-subject first cohort, a separate validation cohort of about 110 different subjects was used. To predict cytomegalovirus infection status, the study combined high-throughput TCR immunosequencing, statistical association of individual TCRs with disease status, and machine learning. A later analysis re-analyzed previously published TCR beta repertoires from 660 or so donors and added high-resolution HLA genotyping to study TCR occurrence patterns. Rather than using new phenotypic data, the later analysis identified candidate immune exposures from TCR beta sequences and from how often those sequences occurred across donors. An earlier analysis of 587 of the donors used high-throughput TCR beta sequencing to judge whether each TCR beta V gene segment behaved as functional or pseudogenic. Donor age, sex, ethnicity and CMV serostatus were collected together with the repertoire data. A later genetic analysis took genome-wide SNP genotypes for about three fifths of the 666 donors and used that subset as a discovery cohort. Every repertoire in the discovery cohort had been generated on one and the same sequencing platform. Both class I and class II loci were covered by HLA typing, at four-digit resolution. The number of typed donors differed by locus: 629-630 for A, B, C, DRB1 and DQB1; 500 to 550 for DQA1; 600 to 610 for DPA1; and roughly 470 for DPB1. A handful of DR-DQ haplotypes were handled as single units for association and clustering because linkage in the cohort was strong. Across 398 genotyped donors of the cohort, an average of roughly 230,000 unique TCR beta nucleotide sequences per donor were sequenced, and roughly 18% of those sequences were non-productive. The paper as a whole reports these results and caveats: Because HLA typing was missing for some donors at each locus, association tests included only the typed subset. At a false discovery rate of 0.05, a later analysis linked approximately 18,000 TCR beta sequences to specific HLA alleles. Across donors, most TCR sequences were observed very rarely, whereas some public TCRs were present in many individuals. In vitro tests confirmed that a few of the cytomegalovirus-associated TCR beta chains recognize cytomegalovirus antigens. In the study, 164 TCR beta chains were listed as associated with cytomegalovirus. Broadly in line with IMGT annotations, most TCR beta V segments showed up in productive rearrangements about 90% or about 30% of the time in an earlier analysis of approximately 640 of the donors. Immune exposure information for the cohort was limited to CMV serostatus. The presence/absence analyses assumed that sequencing depth was roughly uniform across donors, and that assumption may not be true. In a later analysis, several top co-occurrence clusters were reported to appear linked to parvovirus B19, influenza, CMV and Epstein-Barr virus. V-gene and J-gene trimming of TCR beta chains was associated with a missense DCLRE1C variant in a later genetic analysis, and the association was replicated in an independent cohort. Compared with the roughly 700-donor mean, donors in an Asian-associated ancestry cluster had fewer N-insertions in productive TCRs, according to a later genetic analysis. A later analysis found that HLA-associated TCR beta chains were more clonally expanded and had lower generation probabilities than equally common non-associated chains. This cohort had only TCR beta chains sequenced, and the lack of alpha or paired-chain data limited which features could be detected. Cytomegalovirus status was reported to be diagnosed by the classifier with high specificity and sensitivity in both the original and validation cohorts. According to the authors, the approach could potentially be generalized to other disease states and immunological phenotypes. When HLA alleles, especially DR and DQ, strongly co-occurred, attributing TCR associations to individual alleles was difficult. In a later analysis, most CMV-associated TCR beta chains were found to appear HLA-restricted, with HLA associations seemingly driven largely by CMV exposure. A further reported finding was that TCR beta sequences accurately predicted the HLA-A and HLA-B alleles for most subjects in the first cohort. Some IMGT-functional V segments, including TRBV6-2 and TRBV6-3, could not be told apart with the 87-base-pair reads, so those segments were excluded. Linkage disequilibrium might explain the correlated functional status among segregating V segments, but an unknown experimental factor could not be ruled out. A group of highly shared sequence variants was considered likely to be a technical artifact of the sequencing pipeline. In a later analysis, the rate of TCR association differed among HLA loci, with DRB1 alleles having the most associated TCRs and HLA-C alleles having the fewest. The earlier analysis of 450 to 700 of the donors excluded roughly 17 rarely observed V segments, including chromosome 9 orphons, because counts were too low.

CDR1 SEHNR and CDR2 FQNEAQ were looked up in the germline V gene (reference sequence). Spanning cysteine to phenylalanine, the CDR3 consists of 18 amino acids. Only CDR3 DNA remains: 54 bases, in frame from the first base. V is shortened by 2 bases, J by 1 base, and the region joining them spans 15 bases. The cohort consisted of 666 healthy bone marrow donors. Cohort members were all nominally healthy when sampled, although unrecorded immune exposures were likely present. CMV serostatus was positive for about 290 and negative for about half of the roughly 700 cohort members, and was not recorded for this donor. A peripheral blood sample was provided by each donor, and peripheral blood mononuclear cells were used for TCR beta sequencing. Genomic DNA was extracted from the blood cell samples with the Qiagen DNeasy Blood Extraction Kit. Libraries were built with the immunoSEQ multiplex PCR assay. The multiplex PCR relied on a mix of 60 forward primers for TCR Vbeta segments and 13 reverse primers for TCR Jbeta segments. A multiplex PCR assay on genomic DNA amplified the CDR3 region of rearranged TCR beta genes. On the Illumina HiSeq System, the amplified TCR beta libraries were sequenced as 87-base-pair reads. As for the authors' bioinformatics: A later analysis counted approximately 76 million unique TCR beta chains across the 690 or so repertoires, and 10 million to 12 million of these chains were shared by at least two donors. Raw reads were error-corrected and collapsed into unique sequences with a nearest-neighbor algorithm that merged closely related sequences to remove PCR and sequencing errors. Alignment of CDR3 sequences to IMGT reference sequences was used to assign V, D and J gene segments. For a sequence to be retained, a match of at least six nucleotides was required to both a V gene segment and a J gene segment. A rearrangement was called productive if the CDR3 had no stop codons and remained in frame with V and J, and every other rearrangement was called non-productive. CDR3 was defined according to IMGT convention as the region running from the second conserved V-encoded cysteine to the conserved J-encoded phenylalanine. The earlier analysis of 550 to 650 of the donors excluded any sequence lacking an unambiguous match to a single V gene segment. In an earlier analysis of a few hundred of the donors, V segments were called functional above 56.7% productive rearrangements and were called segregating when the between-donor standard deviation exceeded 5%. To diagnose cytomegalovirus status from the catalog of TCR beta chain sequences, a statistical classification framework was built. V and J gene assignment, in a later analysis, came from comparing TCR nucleotide sequences with IMGT/GENE-DB human TR gene sequences. The TCRdist pipeline was used in a later analysis to assign CDR3 sequences and most-parsimonious VDJ recombination scenarios. In a later analysis, each TCR beta chain was defined by its CDR3 amino acid sequence together with its V-gene family, and reads without a unique V-gene family were excluded. As a way to deal with suspected cross-contamination and a sequencing artifact, a later analysis dropped 450 to 600 nucleotide sequences that were highly shared and had low generation probability. In a later analysis, a clonal expansion index for each public chain was calculated from normalized within-repertoire ranks of inferred template counts. In a later analysis, generation probabilities were computed with a VDJ recombination model fitted to out-of-frame rearrangements, and the resulting probabilities were checked against IGoR. Hypergeometric tests were used in a later analysis to score TCR-TCR, TCR-HLA and TCR-CMV co-occurrence, with a repertoire-size bias correction applied to the TCR pairs. A later analysis estimated false discovery rates by permuting HLA or CMV assignments 20 times. A later analysis grouped co-occurring TCRs with DBSCAN, adding TCRdist sequence similarity when clustering within HLA-allele-positive subsets. Co-occurrence clustering excluded repertoires with fewer than 30,000 or more than 120,000 public chains, plus five with anomalous nucleotide sharing. TCRdb limited this immuneACCESS table to in-frame rearrangements with V and J called. A share of clones is missing; checked studies link under half to unresolved V genes, and the rest is unexplained. The V and J calls and the clone size are those of that table, but D and trimming were determined from the DNA. Within this sample are over 200,000 clones, with over 75% of them counted one time only. The top ten clonotypes cover roughly 1.3% of the sample.

The sequence is built from TRBV7-9 and TRBJ2-6, with TRBD2 tentatively as D gene (5 bases match). This TCR was sampled from a human donor in good health. The sequencing input was PBMCs. The base sequence is TGTGCCAGCAGCTTATATTCGGGAAAAGCTTCTGGGGCCAACGTCCTGACTTTC. This codes for CASSLYSGKASGANVLTF.